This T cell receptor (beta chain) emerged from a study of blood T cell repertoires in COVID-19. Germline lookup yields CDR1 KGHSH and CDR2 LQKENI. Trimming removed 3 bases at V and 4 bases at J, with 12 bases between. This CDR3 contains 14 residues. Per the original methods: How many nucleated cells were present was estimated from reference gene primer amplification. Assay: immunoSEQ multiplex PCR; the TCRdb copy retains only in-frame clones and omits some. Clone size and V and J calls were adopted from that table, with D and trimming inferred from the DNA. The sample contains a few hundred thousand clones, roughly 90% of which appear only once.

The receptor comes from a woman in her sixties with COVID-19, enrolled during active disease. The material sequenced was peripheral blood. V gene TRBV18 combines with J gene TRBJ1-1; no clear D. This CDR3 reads CASSPGRIATEAFF. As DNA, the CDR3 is TGTGCCAGCTCACCTGGCAGGATTGCCACTGAAGCTTTCTTT.